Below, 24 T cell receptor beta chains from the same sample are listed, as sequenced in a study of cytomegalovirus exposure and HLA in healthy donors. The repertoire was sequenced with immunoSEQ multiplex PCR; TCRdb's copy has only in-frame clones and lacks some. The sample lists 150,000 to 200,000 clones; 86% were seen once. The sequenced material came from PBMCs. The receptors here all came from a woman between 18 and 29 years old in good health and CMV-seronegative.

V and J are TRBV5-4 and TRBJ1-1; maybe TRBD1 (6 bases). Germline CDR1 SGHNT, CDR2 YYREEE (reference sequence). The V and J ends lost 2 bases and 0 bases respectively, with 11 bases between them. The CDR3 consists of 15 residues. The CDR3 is CASSFVDRMNTEAFF. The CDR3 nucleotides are TGTGCCAGCAGCTTCGTGGACAGAATGAACACTGAAGCTTTCTTT. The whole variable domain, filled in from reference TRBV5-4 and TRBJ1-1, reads ETGVTQSPTHLIKTRGQQVTLRCSSQSGHNTVSWYQQALGQGPQFIFQYYREEENGRGNFPPRFSGLQFPNYSSELNVNALELDDSALYLCASSFVDRMNTEAFFGQGTRLTVV.

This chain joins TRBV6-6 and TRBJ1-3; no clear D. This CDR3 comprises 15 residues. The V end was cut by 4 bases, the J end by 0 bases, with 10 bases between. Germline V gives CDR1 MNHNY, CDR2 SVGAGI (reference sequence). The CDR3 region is CASSWRTDSGNTIYF. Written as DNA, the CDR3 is TGTGCCAGCAGTTGGAGGACGGACTCTGGAAACACCATATATTTT.

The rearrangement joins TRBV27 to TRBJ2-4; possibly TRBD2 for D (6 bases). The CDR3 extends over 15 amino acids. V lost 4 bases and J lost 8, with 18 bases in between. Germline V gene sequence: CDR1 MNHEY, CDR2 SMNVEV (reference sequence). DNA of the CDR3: TGTGCCAGCAGTTACCGGCCAACGGGAGAGGACATTCAGTACTTC. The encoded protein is CASSYRPTGEDIQYF.

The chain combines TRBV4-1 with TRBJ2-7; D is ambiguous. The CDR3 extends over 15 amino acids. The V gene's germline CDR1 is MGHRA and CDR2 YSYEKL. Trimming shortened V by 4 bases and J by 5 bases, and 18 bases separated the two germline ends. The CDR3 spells CASSPPLRSRDEQYF. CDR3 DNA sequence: TGCGCCAGCAGCCCCCCACTTAGGAGCCGGGACGAGCAGTACTTC.

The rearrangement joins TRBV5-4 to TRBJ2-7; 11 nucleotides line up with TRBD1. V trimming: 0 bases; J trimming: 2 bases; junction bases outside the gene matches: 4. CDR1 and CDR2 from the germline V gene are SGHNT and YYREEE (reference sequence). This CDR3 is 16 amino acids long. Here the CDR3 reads CASSLADRGPAYEQYF. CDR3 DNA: TGTGCCAGCAGCTTGGCGGACAGGGGGCCCGCCTACGAGCAGTACTTC.

The CDR3 DNA is TGTGCCAGCAGAGACGACAGGGGGGTTGGAGATACGCAGTATTTT. Translated: CASRDDRGVGDTQYF. The chain is built from TRBV6-1 and TRBJ2-3; 9 bases align to TRBD1. Germline V CDR1 and CDR2: MNHNS, SASEGT. Trimming removed 6 bases from V and 5 bases from J; junction bases left unmatched: 9. The CDR3 length is 15 residues.

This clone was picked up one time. The CDR3 region is CASSYAGTVYGYTF. DNA for the CDR3: TGTGCCAGCAGTTACGCTGGGACAGTCTATGGCTACACCTTC. The genes are TRBV6-5 and TRBJ1-2; TRBD1 agrees at 7 bases. The CDR3 totals 14 residues. Germline CDR1 reads MNHEY; CDR2 reads SVGAGI. The V and J ends lost 2 bases and 4 bases, in that order; junction bases with no gene match: 4.

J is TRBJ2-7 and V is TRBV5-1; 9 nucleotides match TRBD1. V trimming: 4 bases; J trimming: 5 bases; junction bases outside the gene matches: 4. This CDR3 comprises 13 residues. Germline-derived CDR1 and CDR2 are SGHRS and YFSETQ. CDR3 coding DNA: TGCGCCAGCAGCCGGGGACAGGGAGACGAGCAGTACTTC. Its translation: CASSRGQGDEQYF. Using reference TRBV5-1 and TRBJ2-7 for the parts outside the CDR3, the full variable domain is KAGVTQTPRYLIKTRGQQVTLSCSPISGHRSVSWYQQTPGQGLQFLFEYFSETQRNKGNFPGRFSGRQFSNSRSEMNVSTLELGDSALYLCASSRGQGDEQYFGPGTRLTVT.

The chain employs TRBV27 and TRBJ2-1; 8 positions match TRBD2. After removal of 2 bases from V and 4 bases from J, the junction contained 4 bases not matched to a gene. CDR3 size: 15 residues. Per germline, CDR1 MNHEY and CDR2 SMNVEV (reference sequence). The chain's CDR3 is CASSLAGGVYNEQFF. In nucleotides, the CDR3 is TGTGCCAGCAGTTTAGCGGGAGGCGTTTACAATGAGCAGTTCTTC.

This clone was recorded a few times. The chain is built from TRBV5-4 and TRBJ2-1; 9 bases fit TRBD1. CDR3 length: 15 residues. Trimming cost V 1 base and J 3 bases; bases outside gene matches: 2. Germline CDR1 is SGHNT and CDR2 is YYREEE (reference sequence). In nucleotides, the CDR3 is TGTGCCAGCAGCTTGCAGGGACAGGGCTACAATGAGCAGTTCTTC. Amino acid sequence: CASSLQGQGYNEQFF.

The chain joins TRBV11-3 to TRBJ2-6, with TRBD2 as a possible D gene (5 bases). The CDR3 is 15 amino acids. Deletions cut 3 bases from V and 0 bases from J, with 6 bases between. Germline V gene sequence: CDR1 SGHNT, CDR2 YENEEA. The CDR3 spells CASSLAGSGANVLTF. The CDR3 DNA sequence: TGTGCCAGCAGCTTGGCGGGCTCTGGGGCCAACGTCCTGACTTTC.

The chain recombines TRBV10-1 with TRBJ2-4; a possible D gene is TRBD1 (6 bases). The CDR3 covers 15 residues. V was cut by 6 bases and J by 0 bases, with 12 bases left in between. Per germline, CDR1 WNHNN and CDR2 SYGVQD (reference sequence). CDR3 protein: CASRGGRLAKNIQYF. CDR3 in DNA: TGCGCCAGCAGAGGGGGACGGCTAGCCAAAAACATTCAGTACTTC.

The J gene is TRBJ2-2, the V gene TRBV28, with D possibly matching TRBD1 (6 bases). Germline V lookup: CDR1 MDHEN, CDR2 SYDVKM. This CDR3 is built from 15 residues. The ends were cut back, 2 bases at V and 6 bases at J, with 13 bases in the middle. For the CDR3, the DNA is TGTGCCAGCAGTTTAAACAGGGCCCTCCCCGGGGAGCTGTTTTTT. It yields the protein CASSLNRALPGELFF.

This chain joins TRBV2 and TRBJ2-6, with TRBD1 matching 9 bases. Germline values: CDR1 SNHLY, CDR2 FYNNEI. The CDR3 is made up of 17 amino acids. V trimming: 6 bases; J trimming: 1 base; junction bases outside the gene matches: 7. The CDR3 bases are TGTGCCAGCAGGCCGGGACAGGGAGTATCTGGGGCCAACGTCCTGACTTTC. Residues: CASRPGQGVSGANVLTF.

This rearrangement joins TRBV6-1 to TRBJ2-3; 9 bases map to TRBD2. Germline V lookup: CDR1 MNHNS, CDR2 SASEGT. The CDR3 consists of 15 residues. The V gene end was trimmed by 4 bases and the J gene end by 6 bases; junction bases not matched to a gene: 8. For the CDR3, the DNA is TGTGCCAGCAGTGTGATGGCGGGAGGGCCCGATACGCAGTATTTT. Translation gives CASSVMAGGPDTQYF.

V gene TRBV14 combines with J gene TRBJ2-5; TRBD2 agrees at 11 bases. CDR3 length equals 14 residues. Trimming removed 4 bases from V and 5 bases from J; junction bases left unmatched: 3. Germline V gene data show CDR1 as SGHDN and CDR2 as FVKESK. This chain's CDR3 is CASSRLAGLETQYF. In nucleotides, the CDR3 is TGTGCCAGCAGCCGACTAGCGGGGTTGGAGACCCAGTACTTC.

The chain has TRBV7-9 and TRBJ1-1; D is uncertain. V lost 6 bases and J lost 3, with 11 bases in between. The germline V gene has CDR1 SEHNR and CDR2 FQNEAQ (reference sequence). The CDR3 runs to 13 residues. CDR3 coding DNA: TGTGCCAGCAGACCCGGGTCATACACTGAAGCTTTCTTT. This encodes CASRPGSYTEAFF.

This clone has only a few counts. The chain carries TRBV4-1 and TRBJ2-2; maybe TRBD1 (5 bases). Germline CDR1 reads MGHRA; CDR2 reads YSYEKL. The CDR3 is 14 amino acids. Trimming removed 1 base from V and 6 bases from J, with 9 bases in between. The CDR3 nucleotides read TGCGCCAGCAGCCAAGGGGGCTCCTCCGGGGAGCTGTTTTTT. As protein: CASSQGGSSGELFF.

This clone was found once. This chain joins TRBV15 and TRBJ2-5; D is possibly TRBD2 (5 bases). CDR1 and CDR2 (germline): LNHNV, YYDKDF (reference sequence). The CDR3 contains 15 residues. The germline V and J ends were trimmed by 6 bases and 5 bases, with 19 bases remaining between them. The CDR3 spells CATSIRPAPGETQYF. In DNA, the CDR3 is TGTGCCACCAGTATACGCCCCGCCCCGGGGGAGACCCAGTACTTC.

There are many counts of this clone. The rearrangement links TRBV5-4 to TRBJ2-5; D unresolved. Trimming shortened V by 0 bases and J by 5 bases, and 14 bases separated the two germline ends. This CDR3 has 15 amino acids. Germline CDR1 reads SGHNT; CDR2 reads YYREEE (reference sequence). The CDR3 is CASSLVPGTVETQYF. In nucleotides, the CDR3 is TGTGCCAGCAGCTTGGTCCCTGGCACCGTGGAGACCCAGTACTTC.

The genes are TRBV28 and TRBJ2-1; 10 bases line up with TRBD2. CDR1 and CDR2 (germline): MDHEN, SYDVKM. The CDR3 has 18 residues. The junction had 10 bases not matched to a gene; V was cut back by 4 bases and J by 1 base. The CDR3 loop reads CASSWTLSGRRSYNEQFF. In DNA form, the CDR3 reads TGTGCCAGCAGTTGGACCCTTAGCGGGAGGAGGTCCTACAATGAGCAGTTCTTC.

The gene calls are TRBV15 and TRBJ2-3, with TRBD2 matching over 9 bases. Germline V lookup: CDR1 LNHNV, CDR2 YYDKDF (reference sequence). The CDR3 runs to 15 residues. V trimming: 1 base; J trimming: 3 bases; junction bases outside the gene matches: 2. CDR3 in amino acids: CATSRGLAATDTQYF. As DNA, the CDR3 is TGTGCCACCAGCAGAGGACTAGCGGCTACAGATACGCAGTATTTT.

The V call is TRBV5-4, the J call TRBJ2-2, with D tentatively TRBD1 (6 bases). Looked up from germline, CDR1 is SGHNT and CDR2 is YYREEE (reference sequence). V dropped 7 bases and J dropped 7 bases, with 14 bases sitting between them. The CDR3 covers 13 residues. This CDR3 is CASGRGSLGELFF. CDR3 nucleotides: TGTGCCAGCGGTAGGGGGAGCCTCGGGGAGCTGTTTTTT. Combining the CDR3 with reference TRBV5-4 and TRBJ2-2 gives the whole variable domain ETGVTQSPTHLIKTRGQQVTLRCSSQSGHNTVSWYQQALGQGPQFIFQYYREEENGRGNFPPRFSGLQFPNYSSELNVNALELDDSALYLCASGRGSLGELFFGEGSRLTVL.

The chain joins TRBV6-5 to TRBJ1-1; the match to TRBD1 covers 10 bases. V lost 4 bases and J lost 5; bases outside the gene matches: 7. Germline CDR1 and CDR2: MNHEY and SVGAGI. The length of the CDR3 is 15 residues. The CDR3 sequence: CASSFDRGRGTEAFF. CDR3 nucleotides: TGTGCCAGCAGTTTTGACAGGGGGCGGGGAACTGAAGCTTTCTTT.